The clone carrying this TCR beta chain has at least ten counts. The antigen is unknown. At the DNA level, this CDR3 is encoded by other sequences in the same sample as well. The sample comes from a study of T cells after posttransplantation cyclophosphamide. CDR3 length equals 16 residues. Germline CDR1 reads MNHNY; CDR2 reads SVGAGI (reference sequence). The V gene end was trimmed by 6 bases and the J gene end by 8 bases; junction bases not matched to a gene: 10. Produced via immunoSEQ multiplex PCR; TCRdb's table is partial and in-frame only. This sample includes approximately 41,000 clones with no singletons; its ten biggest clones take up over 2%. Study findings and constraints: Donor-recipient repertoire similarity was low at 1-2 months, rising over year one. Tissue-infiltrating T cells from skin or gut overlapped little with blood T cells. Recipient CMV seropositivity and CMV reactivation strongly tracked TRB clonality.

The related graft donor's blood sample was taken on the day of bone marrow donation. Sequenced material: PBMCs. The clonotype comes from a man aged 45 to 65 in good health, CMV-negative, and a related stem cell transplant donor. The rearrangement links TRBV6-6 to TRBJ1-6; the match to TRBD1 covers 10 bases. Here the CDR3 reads CASSAASGTGDSPLHF. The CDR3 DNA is TGTGCCAGCAGCGCCGCTTCCGGGACAGGGGATTCACCCCTCCACTTT.